A single sample is the source of the 2 T cell receptor beta chains below, sequenced in a study of CD8 T cells in Susac syndrome. Reverse transcription of 0.5 to 1 ug RNA was performed with random hexamers. TCRdb re-called the immunoSEQ multiplex PCR reads with MiXCR, one entry per CDR3 protein. There are a few hundred thousand distinct CDR3 sequences in the sample; about 93% occur only once, and approximately 0.13% lies in the top ten. Sequenced sample: CD8+ T cells from PBMCs. These receptors all stem from a human donor with multiple sclerosis.

The V gene is TRBV7-2, the J gene TRBJ1-6; D remains ambiguous. V lost 5 bases and J 4 bases, leaving 9 bases between the germline ends. The CDR3 has 14 residues. CDR1 and CDR2 from the germline V gene are SGHTA and FQGNSA. Written as DNA, the CDR3 is TGTGCCAGCAGCCCCGGGGTGTATAATTCACCCCTCCACTTT. Amino acid sequence: CASSPGVYNSPLHF. The full variable domain, with the rest looked up from reference TRBV7-2 and TRBJ1-6, is GAGVSQSPSNKVTEKGKDVELRCDPISGHTALYWYRQSLGQGLEFLIYFQGNSAPDKSGLPSDRFSAERTGGSVSTLTIQRTQQEDSAVYLCASSPGVYNSPLHFGNGTRLTVT.

This chain connects TRBV2 to TRBJ1-1; a weak D match, TRBD1 (6 bases). The CDR3 totals 18 residues. The V gene lost 8 bases and the J gene lost 0 bases, with 25 bases spanning the gap. The germline V gene encodes CDR1 SNHLY and CDR2 FYNNEI. The CDR3 loop reads CASASPDIGGGVNTEAFF. The DNA of the CDR3 is TGTGCCAGCGCGTCCCCCGATATAGGGGGGGGAGTGAACACTGAAGCTTTCTTT.